The 20 T cell receptor beta chains below all came from one sample that was sequenced in a study of resident and recirculating memory T cells in vitiligo (dated by TCRdb to 2017 to 2018). The library came from the immunoSEQ multiplex PCR assay. Drawn from immuneACCESS, this table holds only the in-frame rearrangements with V and J called that TCRdb kept. Clones are partly lost; checked studies trace under half to an unresolved V gene and leave the rest unexplained. Here the sample has around 43,000 clones; 80% to 95% occur a single time. Jointly, the top ten make up roughly 4.7% of the sample. The sequenced sample was blood. The source is a male donor with vitiligo.

The CDR3: CASSYSGTGNSPLHF. CDR3 sequence (DNA): TGTGCCAGCAGTTACTCCGGGACAGGGAATTCACCCCTCCACTTT. The chain couples TRBV6-6 to TRBJ1-6; 9 bases agree with TRBD1. This CDR3 comprises 15 residues. CDR1 and CDR2 (germline): MNHNY, SVGAGI (reference sequence). V lost 0 bases, J lost 7 bases, and 1 base stayed unmatched.

This chain uses TRBV29-1 with TRBJ1-2, with no clear D. Between the trimmed V and J ends, which lost 4 bases and 4 bases, there was a span of 10 bases. The CDR3 runs 12 residues. Germline V gene data show CDR1 as SQVTM and CDR2 as ANQGSEA. DNA of the CDR3: TGCAGCGTTGGGTCACAGATCTATGGCTACACCTTC. Its protein is CSVGSQIYGYTF.

V is TRBV5-6 and J is TRBJ2-3; 8 bases agree with TRBD2. This CDR3 has 17 residues. V shed 4 bases and J 8 bases; nucleotides not matched to a gene: 18. Germline CDR1 reads SGHDT; CDR2 reads YYEEEE. The chain's CDR3 is CASSPLGGGGPQGTQYF. CDR3 nucleotides: TGTGCCAGCAGCCCGCTGGGTGGCGGGGGGCCGCAAGGTACGCAGTATTTT.

A single count supports this clone. The chain links TRBV12-5 to TRBJ2-7; 7 nucleotides match TRBD1. CDR1 and CDR2 from the germline V gene are LGHNT and FRNRAP. CDR3 length equals 18 residues. Trimming removed 4 bases from V and 0 bases from J; junction bases left unmatched: 15. CDR3 region: CASGSPISYRDSSYEQYF. The CDR3 DNA is TGTGCTAGTGGTTCGCCGATATCCTACAGGGACAGCTCCTACGAGCAGTACTTC.

The chain is built from TRBV6-5 and TRBJ1-1; a weak D match, TRBD1 (5 bases). Germline V gene sequence: CDR1 MNHEY, CDR2 SVGAGI. CDR3 length equals 14 residues. V was pared by 7 bases and J by 4 bases, with 16 bases between. CDR3 region: CASTLNGAGTEAFF. The DNA of the CDR3 is TGTGCCAGCACTTTAAATGGGGCCGGCACTGAAGCTTTCTTT.

The chain combines TRBV30 with TRBJ2-5; no firm D call. V lost 0 bases, J lost 7 bases, and 12 bases lay in between. Germline V CDR1 and CDR2: GTSNPN, SVGIG (reference sequence). This CDR3 comprises 13 residues. The CDR3 loop is CAWSVERRGTQYF. As DNA, the CDR3 is TGTGCCTGGAGTGTGGAGCGTAGAGGGACCCAGTACTTC. Full variable domain (outside the CDR3, taken from reference TRBV30 and TRBJ2-5): SQTIHQWPATLVQPVGSPLSLECTVEGTSNPNLYWYRQAAGRGLQLLFYSVGIGQISSEVPQNLSASRPQDRQFILSSKKLLLSDSGFYLCAWSVERRGTQYFGPGTRLLVL.

V usage is TRBV4-3 and J usage is TRBJ1-6; 9 bases match TRBD1. The germline V gene has CDR1 LGHNA and CDR2 YSLEER. Trimming took 4 bases from V and 10 from J; bases not matched to a gene: 5. This CDR3 comprises 14 residues. The CDR3 sequence: CASSLGQGKSPLHF. In nucleotides, the CDR3 is TGCGCCAGCAGCCTCGGACAGGGGAAGTCACCCCTCCACTTT.

This clone occurred once. The genes are TRBV13 and TRBJ2-5; D is undetermined. V shed 4 bases and J shed 5 bases, with 8 bases lying between them. The CDR3 runs to 12 residues. The germline CDR1 and CDR2 sequences are PRHDT and FYEKMQ (reference sequence). CDR3 region: CASSSLRETQYF. The CDR3 region has the DNA TGTGCCAGCAGCTCCCTCCGGGAGACCCAGTACTTC. The full variable domain, its missing parts supplied by reference TRBV13 and TRBJ2-5, is AAGVIQSPRHLIKEKRETATLKCYPIPRHDTVYWYQQGPGQDPQFLISFYEKMQSDKGSIPDRFSAQQFSDYHSELNMSSLELGDSALYFCASSSLRETQYFGPGTRLLVL.

This chain uses TRBV7-6 with TRBJ2-2, with 11 bases that match TRBD2. Germline V CDR1 and CDR2: SGHVS, FNYEAQ. The CDR3 covers 18 residues. With 2 bases clipped from V and 5 bases from J, the junction kept 10 bases outside the gene matches. CDR3 region: CASSLRPPSGGPTGELFF. The CDR3 DNA follows: TGTGCCAGCAGCTTAAGACCTCCTAGCGGGGGGCCAACCGGGGAGCTGTTTTTT.

V gene TRBV6-1 combines with J gene TRBJ1-2, with 7 nucleotides matching TRBD1. Germline V gene lookup returns CDR1 MNHNS and CDR2 SASEGT. Trimming cost V 5 bases and J 7 bases; bases outside gene matches: 4. The CDR3 is made up of 12 amino acids. The CDR3 loop is CASSPRQGGYTF. The CDR3 DNA follows: TGTGCCAGCAGTCCCCGACAGGGTGGCTACACCTTC.

The rearrangement uses TRBV21-1 and TRBJ1-6; the table names TRBD1, a call not compared with the DNA. TRBV21-1 is termed a pseudogene. This CDR3 region has 12 residues. CDR3 in amino acids: CASSNRQQGGHF. CDR3 nucleotide sequence: TGTGCCAGCAGCAACAGGCAACAGGGCGGACACTTT.

The chain has TRBV6-5 and TRBJ2-1; 8 bases are shared with TRBD2. CDR1 MNHEY and CDR2 SVGAGI come from the germline V gene. The CDR3 length is 15 residues. Trimming at V came to 5 bases and at J to 6 bases, leaving 9 bases not matched to a gene. The CDR3 is CASSPGGGRVNEQFF. The CDR3, as DNA: TGTGCCAGCAGTCCCGGCGGGGGGCGAGTCAATGAGCAGTTCTTC.

This CDR3 reads CASSQAGGITGELFF. In nucleotides, the CDR3 is TGTGCCAGCAGCCAAGCGGGGGGGATCACCGGGGAGCTGTTTTTT. The genes are TRBV6-4 and TRBJ2-2, with 10 bases fitting TRBD2. The ends lost 6 bases at V and 4 bases at J; junction bases unmatched: 5. The CDR3 runs 15 residues. The germline CDR1 and CDR2 sequences are MRHNA and SNTAGT.

The rearrangement links TRBV6-5 to TRBJ1-5, with D possibly TRBD1 on 6 matching bases. V lost 6 bases and J 2 bases, leaving 11 bases between the germline ends. Germline CDR1 is MNHEY and CDR2 is SVGAGI. This CDR3 has 14 amino acids. CDR3 bases: TGTGCCAGCAGAACAACAGGGCGCAATCAGCCCCAGCATTTT. Amino acid sequence: CASRTTGRNQPQHF.

The chain is built from TRBV10-3 and TRBJ2-2; TRBD1 aligns across 10 bases. The V gene end was trimmed by 10 bases and the J gene end by 3 bases; junction bases not matched to a gene: 5. The length of the CDR3 is 14 residues. Germline V CDR1 and CDR2: ENHRY, SYGVKD. The CDR3, as DNA: TGTGCCAGCCGAGGACAGGGGGACACCGGGGAGCTGTTTTTT. It encodes CASRGQGDTGELFF.

The chain employs TRBV29-1 and TRBJ2-5; no reliable D call. The CDR3 is 13 residues long. The V and J ends lost 3 bases and 2 bases respectively, with 10 bases between them. Looked up from germline, CDR1 is SQVTM and CDR2 is ANQGSEA. The CDR3 DNA reads TGCAGCGTTGAGATGCAGTTGCAAGAGACCCAGTACTTC. It specifies CSVEMQLQETQYF. Supplemented by reference TRBV29-1 and TRBJ2-5, the full variable domain reads SAVISQKPSRDICQRGTSLTIQCQVDSQVTMMFWYRQQPGQSLTLIATANQGSEATYESGFVIDKFPISRPNLTFSTLTVSNMSPEDSSIYLCSVEMQLQETQYFGPGTRLLVL.

The chain uses TRBV10-3 and TRBJ2-1, with TRBD1 matching over 7 bases. The germline V gene encodes CDR1 ENHRY and CDR2 SYGVKD. V lost 3 bases, J lost 4 bases, and 6 bases stayed unmatched. This CDR3 has 15 amino acids. CDR3: CAISEEGAVYNEQFF. CDR3 in DNA: TGTGCCATCAGTGAAGAGGGGGCCGTTTACAATGAGCAGTTCTTC.

CDR3 amino acids: CASSVSGYNEQFF. For the CDR3, the DNA is TGTGCCAGCAGCGTTTCGGGGTACAATGAGCAGTTCTTC. This chain connects TRBV9 to TRBJ2-1, with a weak D call TRBD2 (5 bases). This CDR3 comprises 13 residues. Trimming left V 2 bases short and J 4 bases short, with 7 bases between. Germline V gene lookup returns CDR1 SGDLS and CDR2 YYNGEE.

This chain uses TRBV7-2 with TRBJ1-2, with 8 bases that match TRBD1. Germline-derived CDR1 and CDR2 are SGHTA and FQGNSA. The V segment lost 5 bases and the J segment 6 bases; nucleotides outside the gene matches: 5. The CDR3 is made up of 13 amino acids. The CDR3: CASSPDRGHGYTF. In DNA, the CDR3 is TGTGCCAGCAGCCCCGACAGGGGCCATGGCTACACCTTC.

CDR3 protein: CASSQGQPDNYGYTF. CDR3 sequence (DNA): TGTGCCAGCAGCCAGGGACAGCCCGATAACTATGGCTACACCTTC. The chain recombines TRBV4-2 with TRBJ1-2; 7 bases fit TRBD1. The J segment lost 1 base and the V segment lost 3 bases, leaving 5 bases of the junction unmatched. Germline CDR1 LGHNA, CDR2 YNFKEQ. The CDR3 has 15 residues.